This T cell receptor (beta chain) was captured in a study of molecular identifiers for immune sequencing clone quantification (dated by TCRdb to the late 2010s). Concerning the study at large: For a replicate experiment, the RNA from either about 20,000 or 100,000 naive CD8 T cells was divided into five aliquots, and four of those aliquots went on to sequencing. This methods study used CD8 T cells to benchmark TCR RNA copy counting and molecular-identifier clustering-based TCR repertoire sequencing (MIDCIRS).

Naive CD8 T cell libraries were made from approximately 20,000 to 1,000,000 sorted cells using 10%, 30% or 50% of purified RNA. On a BD FACSAria II, naive CD8 T cells were FACS-sorted as CD8+CD4-CCR7+CD45RA+ and collected into RLT Plus buffer. Roughly ten TCR copies' worth of Jurkat RNA were spiked into about 20,000-1,000,000 naive CD8 T cell samples to test detection sensitivity. Enrichment of CD8 T cells was performed with RosetteSep CD8+ T Cell Enrichment Cocktail and Ficoll-Paque, after which ACK red cell lysis was carried out. Library prep was done by PCR. Instrument used: Illumina HiSeq 4000. Bulk TCR libraries were made following a previously described method, with the TCR primers given in Table S5. Purification of total RNA was performed with the Qiagen AllPrep DNA/RNA kit. Before any analysis, reads coming from multiple sequencing runs of the same library were combined into one pool. The paper's data handling went like this. Reads were retained only if the reads had an exact TCR constant sequence, and the retained reads were trimmed to 150 nt and grouped according to their 12-nt molecular barcodes. Reads within each barcode group were sub-clustered using a 15% Levenshtein threshold, and quality-weighted consensus sequences were constructed for each RNA molecule. Non-functional sequences were excluded, and lower-count sequences lying one edit away from another sequence were also excluded. On the basis of fitting two negative binomial distributions, barcode sub-clusters with fewer than 20% of the maximum read count were discarded. Using fastp trimming at Q25 and MiXCR clonotype assembly, TCRdb reanalyzed the public sequencing data and kept in-frame beta chains. For every CDR3 protein sequence, its rows merge into one entry that carries the most common genes and DNA. The V and J calls and clone size come from TCRdb's table, not from the authors' own analysis. The sample has over 600,000 distinct CDR3 sequences on record, 15% to 20% of them singletons. Roughly 0.9% of the sample lies in the top ten.

Broader findings and caveats from the paper: When barcode sub-clustering was left out, chimeric consensus sequences inflated TCR diversity, with chimeras reaching as high as 47%. Modeling estimated roughly 3 recovered TCR RNA copies per cell, compared with about ten by digital PCR, which implies 30% to 35% capture efficiency. Identical TCR molecules sharing a barcode could cause highly expanded clone sizes to be underestimated. A single cell's worth of spiked-in Jurkat TCR RNA was reported detectable even among around 970,000 naive CD8 T cells. In CMV-specific effector cells, clones with more than 20 RNA copies contained over 98% of molecules, whereas in naive cells such clones contained under 1% of molecules. The naive libraries included spiked-in Jurkat TCR RNA (roughly 9 copies' worth), and this RNA is not part of the donor repertoire.

In the case of this clonotype: Which antigen it targets is not known. Being one base from a much bigger clone, this may be a read error.

The sample consisted of naive CD8+ T cells from blood, with Jurkat cell RNA spiked in. Explained via the paper, the cell subset or site label denotes: FACS-sorted CD8+CD4-CCR7+CD45RA+ naive T cells. This TCR derives from a human donor in good health. Some libraries in this study had Jurkat cell RNA spiked in.

The bases are TGTGCCAGCAAAAACGAGGATGAGCGGTTCTTC. This gives the protein CASKNEDERFF. The chain is assembled from TRBV9 and TRBJ2-1; the D gene remains uncertain. The CDR3 has 11 amino acids, counting the end cysteine and phenylalanine. This entry keeps only the CDR3 DNA: 33 bases, framed from base 1. The germline V gene yields SGDLS for CDR1 and YYNGEE for CDR2.